These 30 T cell receptor beta chains originate from one sample sequenced in a study of T cell responses to AZD1222 COVID-19 vaccine. This table comes from immunoSEQ multiplex PCR, and its TCRdb copy is limited to in-frame clones, with some not included. The sample holds 110,000 to 150,000 clones; about nine tenths are singletons and the top ten take over 1.5%. The input for sequencing was peripheral blood, taken on day 0 of AZD1222 vaccination. The receptors originated from an adult in good health.

In its sample, this clone was seen once. V is TRBV4-1 and J is TRBJ2-7; D unclear. V shed 4 bases and J shed 4 bases, with 20 bases lying between them. Per germline, CDR1 MGHRA and CDR2 YSYEKL. CDR3 length equals 16 residues. The CDR3 nucleotides are TGCGCCAGCAGCCCCCTACTTGCGGCCCCTAGGTACGAGCAGTACTTC. Translating gives CASSPLLAAPRYEQYF.

The chain couples TRBV5-5 to TRBJ1-4, with D perhaps TRBD1 (5 bases). The V end was cut by 5 bases, the J end by 6 bases, with 14 bases between. The CDR3 contains 14 residues. In germline, CDR1 is SGHKS, CDR2 YYEKEE (reference sequence). CDR3 bases: TGTGCCAGCAGGAAGACAGCGTCGGATGAAAAACTGTTTTTT. Residues: CASRKTASDEKLFF.

This clone was seen a handful of times. V is TRBV4-1 and J is TRBJ1-2; a weak D match, TRBD1 (5 bases). The ends were cut back, 4 bases at V and 7 bases at J, with 16 bases in the middle. Germline V gene data show CDR1 as MGHRA and CDR2 as YSYEKL. The CDR3 loop spans 14 amino acids. CDR3 DNA sequence: TGCGCCAGCAGCCGCCCAGACATCAGGGCTGGCTACACCTTC. Protein product: CASSRPDIRAGYTF.

The V call is TRBV28, the J call TRBJ1-5; perhaps TRBD1 as D (5 bases). Germline V gives CDR1 MDHEN, CDR2 SYDVKM. V was shortened by 6 bases and J by 4 bases, with 16 bases between the two germline ends. The CDR3 spans 15 residues. In DNA, the CDR3 is TGTGCCAGCAGCGGGACCCCTCCAGAGAATCAGCCCCAGCATTTT. This codes for CASSGTPPENQPQHF.

This CDR3 reads CASDKGHLDQPQHF. For the CDR3, the DNA is TGTGCCAGCGATAAGGGGCACCTCGATCAGCCCCAGCATTTT. The chain carries TRBV27 and TRBJ1-5, with D perhaps TRBD1 (5 bases). Germline V CDR1 and CDR2: MNHEY, SMNVEV (reference sequence). This CDR3 comprises 14 residues. Trimming stripped 8 bases from V and 5 bases from J, with 16 bases between.

The rearrangement uses TRBV30 and TRBJ1-2; D is ambiguous. V was trimmed by 3 bases and J by 3 bases, leaving 2 bases between them. CDR3 length equals 10 residues. The germline V gene has CDR1 GTSNPN and CDR2 SVGIG (reference sequence). In nucleotides, the CDR3 is TGTGCCTGGAGGGACTATGGCTACACCTTC. This encodes CAWRDYGYTF.

The genes are TRBV30 and TRBJ1-5; no firm D call. With 0 bases removed from V and 6 bases from J, the gap between germline ends came to 9 bases. This CDR3 is built from 13 residues. Germline V gene data show CDR1 as GTSNPN and CDR2 as SVGIG (reference sequence). In DNA, the CDR3 is TGTGCCTGGAGTGTACTCAGTGGTCAGCCCCAGCATTTT. It specifies CAWSVLSGQPQHF.

This chain joins TRBV5-1 and TRBJ2-7; D might be TRBD2 (6 bases). The germline CDR1 and CDR2 sequences are SGHRS and YFSETQ. V lost 2 bases and J lost 1, with 16 bases in between. The CDR3 spans 16 residues. The CDR3 DNA follows: TGCGCCAGCAGCTTCATGGGGGGTCTAGCGTCCTACGAGCAGTACTTC. This gives the protein CASSFMGGLASYEQYF.

In DNA form, the CDR3 reads TGTGCCAGTAGTGTCGACAGGGAACGAAATCAGCCCCAGCATTTT. It codes for CASSVDRERNQPQHF. V and J are TRBV19 and TRBJ1-5; TRBD1 matches 7 bases. J lost 4 bases, V lost 5 bases, and 8 bases had no gene match. The CDR3 is 15 residues long. The germline CDR1 and CDR2 sequences are LNHDA and SQIVND (reference sequence).

The rearrangement uses TRBV9 and TRBJ2-7, with 8 bases that match TRBD1. V dropped 4 bases and J dropped 5; count of bases not matched to a gene: 8. The length of the CDR3 is 14 residues. CDR1 is SGDLS, CDR2 YYNGEE, per germline. CDR3 nucleotide sequence: TGTGCCAGCAGCCCAGGACAGGGACGGGACGAGCAGTACTTC. Amino acids: CASSPGQGRDEQYF.

The chain's CDR3 is CASSRTSGRVSYNEQFF. The CDR3 nucleotides read TGCGCCAGCAGCCGGACTAGCGGGAGGGTATCCTACAATGAGCAGTTCTTC. The chain has TRBV5-1 and TRBJ2-1; 15 bases agree with TRBD2. J was trimmed by 1 base and V by 4 bases; bases with no gene match: 3. Germline V gives CDR1 SGHRS, CDR2 YFSETQ. The length of the CDR3 is 17 residues.

The chain employs TRBV7-3 and TRBJ1-6; TRBD1 matches at 10 bases. The CDR3 runs 16 residues. The germline gives CDR1 SGHTA, CDR2 FQGTGA. J gave up 12 bases and V 11 bases, and 19 bases lay outside the gene matches. The CDR3 nucleotides are TGTGCCTCCCGAGACAGGGGGCGGCCTCAGGGGAGACCCCTCCACTTT. This encodes CASRDRGRPQGRPLHF.

The count of this clone is one. The J gene is TRBJ1-5, the V gene TRBV6-5; D not certain. Trimming pared 4 bases from V and 0 bases from J, leaving 7 bases between. The V gene's germline CDR1 is MNHEY and CDR2 SVGAGI. This CDR3 region has 14 residues. This CDR3 reads CASSLTHSNQPQHF. CDR3 in DNA: TGTGCCAGCAGTTTGACTCATAGCAATCAGCCCCAGCATTTT.

This chain connects TRBV9 to TRBJ1-6, with TRBD1 as a possible D gene (6 bases). This CDR3 is built from 15 residues. Trimming pared 3 bases from V and 9 bases from J, leaving 16 bases between. Germline assignment: CDR1 SGDLS and CDR2 YYNGEE. The CDR3 nucleotides are TGTGCCAGCAGCGCAGAATGGGACATCGGTTCACCCCTCCACTTT. It encodes CASSAEWDIGSPLHF.

The chain employs TRBV6-2 or TRBV6-3 and TRBJ1-5, with D tentatively TRBD1 (5 bases). The V and J ends lost 5 bases and 3 bases respectively, with 11 bases between them. The CDR3 runs to 14 residues. CDR1 and CDR2 (germline): MNHEY, SVGEGT. The CDR3 DNA is TGTGCCAGCAGTCCGGGGGAACTCAATCAGCCCCAGCATTTT. The encoded protein is CASSPGELNQPQHF.

The chain has TRBV5-1 and TRBJ2-5; the D is unclear. V was trimmed by 4 bases and J by 1 base, leaving 2 bases between them. Germline values: CDR1 SGHRS, CDR2 YFSETQ. The CDR3 is made up of 11 amino acids. CDR3 DNA: TGCGCCAGCAGCGTCCAAGAGACCCAGTACTTC. Protein sequence: CASSVQETQYF.

J is TRBJ2-1 and V is TRBV27; no reliable D call. Germline CDR1 reads MNHEY; CDR2 reads SMNVEV (reference sequence). With 7 bases removed from V and 8 bases from J, the gap between germline ends came to 18 bases. CDR3 length equals 14 residues. CDR3 protein: CASKRSPSSHEQFF. Written as DNA, the CDR3 is TGTGCCAGCAAACGGAGTCCGTCGTCCCATGAGCAGTTCTTC.

The gene calls are TRBV27 and TRBJ2-7; D may be TRBD1 or TRBD2 (6 bases each). This CDR3 comprises 12 residues. The V gene's germline CDR1 is MNHEY and CDR2 SMNVEV (reference sequence). V was clipped by 4 bases and J by 11 bases, with 15 bases between them. CDR3 region: CASSSPGGLKYF. The CDR3 coding sequence is TGTGCCAGCAGTTCCCCCGGGGGCCTAAAGTACTTC.

The gene calls are TRBV19 and TRBJ2-1; 8 positions agree with TRBD1. CDR1 and CDR2 from the germline V gene are LNHDA and SQIVND (reference sequence). Germline trimming cut 5 bases from V and 7 bases from J; bases unmatched to any gene: 7. CDR3 length: 14 residues. CDR3 in DNA: TGTGCCAGTAGTCCCTGGACAGGGCGGAATGAGCAGTTCTTC. Translated, it gives CASSPWTGRNEQFF.

In the case of this clone: The junction differs from germline at one of its ends, possibly a read error. The chain recombines TRBV6-1 with TRBJ1-1; the D is unclear. Germline-derived CDR1 and CDR2 are MNHNS and SASEGT. This CDR3 spans 15 amino acids. The CDR3 coding sequence is TGTGCCAGCACTGAAATCGATTCTTTGAACACTGAAGCTTTCTTT. Translation: CASTEIDSLNTEAFF.

This chain joins TRBV6-2 or TRBV6-3 and TRBJ2-7; TRBD2 agrees at 8 bases. The CDR3 has 15 residues. The V segment lost 5 bases and the J segment 5 bases; nucleotides outside the gene matches: 11. The germline gives CDR1 MNHEY, CDR2 SVGEGT. The CDR3 here is CASSKGGRLLDEQYF. As DNA, the CDR3 is TGTGCCAGCAGTAAGGGCGGGAGGTTGCTCGACGAGCAGTACTTC.

The genes are TRBV6-4 and TRBJ2-1; TRBD2 matches at 16 bases. There are 15 residues in the CDR3. Unmatched junction bases numbered 3, after V lost 6 bases and J lost 7 bases. Germline V gene data show CDR1 as MRHNA and CDR2 as SNTAGT. In DNA, the CDR3 is TGTGCCAGCAGGGGACTAGCGGGAGGGTCAAATGAGCAGTTCTTC. Its translation is CASRGLAGGSNEQFF.

The chain uses TRBV5-1 and TRBJ1-1, with 7 bases fitting TRBD1. Trimming removed 4 bases from V and 6 bases from J; junction bases left unmatched: 9. This CDR3 spans 14 amino acids. CDR1 and CDR2 from the germline V gene are SGHRS and YFSETQ. This CDR3 reads CASSLPDRAAEAFF. DNA for the CDR3: TGCGCCAGCAGCCTACCTGACAGGGCGGCTGAAGCTTTCTTT.

The gene calls are TRBV5-1 and TRBJ2-5; TRBD2 might be the D (5 bases). Germline loops: CDR1 SGHRS, CDR2 YFSETQ. Trimming removed 1 base at V and 5 bases at J, with 9 bases between. The CDR3 covers 13 residues. The DNA of the CDR3 is TGCGCCAGCAGCTTGTCGGGGTGGGAGACCCAGTACTTC. Translation: CASSLSGWETQYF.

The V call is TRBV19, the J call TRBJ1-4; the D is unclear. Between the trimmed V and J ends, which lost 5 bases and 5 bases, there was a span of 21 bases. The V gene's germline CDR1 is LNHDA and CDR2 SQIVND (reference sequence). The length of the CDR3 is 17 residues. DNA for the CDR3: TGTGCCAGTAGTGGGAGACACGCTCTGTCCTCCAATGAAAAACTGTTTTTT. This encodes CASSGRHALSSNEKLFF.

This chain joins TRBV7-9 and TRBJ1-6, with unresolved D. Germline CDR1 and CDR2: SEHNR and FQNEAQ (reference sequence). The CDR3 is made up of 16 amino acids. Deletions cut 5 bases from V and 0 bases from J, with 11 bases between. CDR3 nucleotides: TGTGCCAGCAGCCCCCACCTGAGCTCCTATAATTCACCCCTCCACTTT. Residues: CASSPHLSSYNSPLHF.

The V call is TRBV3-1 (or the pseudogene TRBV3-2), the J call TRBJ1-4; 7 nucleotides align to TRBD1. The CDR3 runs 13 residues. Germline V gene sequence: CDR1 LGHDT, CDR2 YNNKEL (reference sequence). Trimming took 4 bases from V and 10 from J; bases not matched to a gene: 6. In nucleotides, the CDR3 is TGTGCCAGCAGCCGGGACAGAAGCGGAAAACTGTTTTTT. Translation: CASSRDRSGKLFF.

The V and J genes are TRBV6-2 or TRBV6-3 and TRBJ2-1; TRBD1 matches at 10 bases. Germline-derived CDR1 and CDR2 are MNHEY and SVGEGT. This CDR3 is 15 amino acids long. J lost 2 bases, V lost 6 bases, and 4 bases had no gene match. The CDR3 region is CASSLGTGAYNEQFF. CDR3 DNA: TGTGCCAGCAGCCTTGGGACAGGGGCCTACAATGAGCAGTTCTTC.

The CDR3 DNA reads as TGCAGCATGGTGGGGCCAGGGGACTATGGCTACACCTTC. Residues: CSMVGPGDYGYTF. The chain couples TRBV29-1 to TRBJ1-2, with D maybe TRBD1 (6 bases). Looked up from germline, CDR1 is SQVTM and CDR2 is ANQGSEA. Trimming cost V 8 bases and J 3 bases, with 16 bases left between them. This CDR3 spans 13 amino acids.

This sequence joins TRBV5-8 and TRBJ2-7; the match to TRBD1 covers 8 bases. V trimming: 3 bases; J trimming: 5 bases; junction bases outside the gene matches: 10. The germline V gene has CDR1 SGHTS and CDR2 YDEGEE. CDR3 length: 15 residues. The CDR3 here is CASSSPGQAFNEQYF. The CDR3 DNA reads TGTGCCAGCAGCTCACCGGGACAGGCTTTCAACGAGCAGTACTTC.